This TCR beta chain was recovered during a study of cytomegalovirus exposure and HLA in healthy donors. PCR involved 60 Vbeta and 13 Jbeta primers. Method: immunoSEQ multiplex PCR; TCRdb's copy keeps in-frame clones and lacks some. Seen here are about 98,000 clones, roughly 77% observed once, and the top ten hold less than 1.5%. Study conclusions and caveats: The authors confirmed in vitro that a few CMV-associated chains were specific for CMV antigens. Follow-up analysis later connected one missense variant in DCLRE1C with trimming of TCR beta V- and J-genes. A later analysis reportedly identified an Asian-associated ancestry cluster as carrying fewer N-insertions than the roughly 600-donor mean.

This CDR3 is built from 14 residues. Looked up from germline, CDR1 is SGHDT and CDR2 is YYEEEE. Trimming took 2 bases from V and 5 from J; bases not matched to a gene: 3. Note on this clone: Its antigen is currently unknown.

The sequence was obtained from a man aged 40-50 years in good health and CMV-seronegative. The chain recombines TRBV5-6 with TRBJ2-1, with 8 bases that match TRBD1. Sequences were obtained from PBMCs. DNA of the CDR3: TGTGCCAGCAGCTTCGGGACAGGCCACAATGAGCAGTTCTTC. Its translation is CASSFGTGHNEQFF.